What follows are 26 T cell receptor beta chains derived from one specimen sequenced in a study of blood T cell repertoires in COVID-19. Clones were sequenced by immunoSEQ multiplex PCR, and TCRdb holds only the in-frame ones, with some missing. The sample consists of about 40,000 clones, around nine tenths of them appearing once. Sample: peripheral blood. These receptors were collected from a man aged 45-65 years with active COVID-19.

This clone has a single count. This chain joins TRBV9 and TRBJ2-7, with 9 bases identical to TRBD1. V lost 0 bases, J lost 4 bases, and 2 bases stayed unmatched. From germline, CDR1 is SGDLS and CDR2 YYNGEE. The CDR3 has 14 amino acids. CDR3 nucleotide sequence: TGTGCCAGCAGCGTAGGGGACAGGGTGTACGAGCAGTACTTC. The encoded protein is CASSVGDRVYEQYF.

The chain links TRBV5-6 to TRBJ2-7; maybe TRBD2 (5 bases). Germline V lookup: CDR1 SGHDT, CDR2 YYEEEE. V lost 0 bases to trimming and J lost 4 bases, with 5 bases between them. The CDR3 covers 12 residues. Here the CDR3 reads CASSLGGYEQYF. CDR3 DNA: TGTGCCAGCAGCTTGGGAGGGTACGAGCAGTACTTC. Full variable domain (rest looked up from reference TRBV5-6 and TRBJ2-7): DAGVTQSPTHLIKTRGQQVTLRCSPKSGHDTVSWYQQALGQGPQFIFQYYEEEERQRGNFPDRFSGHQFPNYSSELNVNALLLGDSALYLCASSLGGYEQYFGPGTRLTVT.

This chain uses TRBV11-2 with TRBJ2-5; 13 bases agree with TRBD2. Germline loops: CDR1 SGHAT, CDR2 FQNNGV. The CDR3 extends over 18 amino acids. Trimming cost V 0 bases and J 5 bases; bases outside gene matches: 9. The CDR3: CASSLDPPTSGRSETQYF. CDR3 sequence (DNA): TGTGCCAGCAGCTTAGACCCCCCGACTAGCGGGAGGTCGGAGACCCAGTACTTC.

This chain connects TRBV7-9 to TRBJ2-7; D gene ambiguous. Trimming stripped 5 bases from V and 4 bases from J, with 6 bases between. The CDR3 contains 11 residues. Germline CDR1 is SEHNR and CDR2 is FQNEAQ (reference sequence). The CDR3 coding sequence is TGTGCCAGCAGCCCCGGTTACGAGCAGTACTTC. Protein: CASSPGYEQYF.

This chain uses TRBV28 with TRBJ1-6; 8 bases map to TRBD1. The V gene end was trimmed by 6 bases and the J gene end by 10 bases; junction bases not matched to a gene: 5. The CDR3 is 13 amino acids. CDR1 and CDR2 from the germline V gene are MDHEN and SYDVKM. The CDR3 sequence is CASRRTGQSPLHF. The CDR3 DNA sequence: TGTGCCAGCAGGAGGACAGGGCAATCACCCCTCCACTTT.

V gene TRBV7-2 combines with J gene TRBJ1-2; 8 nucleotides match TRBD1. V lost 5 bases and J lost 7; bases outside the gene matches: 15. Germline V lookup: CDR1 SGHTA, CDR2 FQGNSA. This CDR3 region has 16 residues. The CDR3 region is CASSPRTGKVSAGYTF. The CDR3, as DNA: TGTGCCAGCAGCCCCCGGACAGGGAAGGTTTCTGCTGGCTACACCTTC.

The rearrangement joins TRBV30 to TRBJ2-1; D may be TRBD2 (5 bases). The V gene lost 4 bases and the J gene lost 0 bases, with 10 bases spanning the gap. This CDR3 has 14 residues. Germline V gene sequence: CDR1 GTSNPN, CDR2 SVGIG (reference sequence). CDR3 DNA: TGTGCCTGGAAAAAGCGGCGCTCCTACAATGAGCAGTTCTTC. It yields the protein CAWKKRRSYNEQFF. Combining the CDR3 with reference TRBV30 and TRBJ2-1 gives the whole variable domain SQTIHQWPATLVQPVGSPLSLECTVEGTSNPNLYWYRQAAGRGLQLLFYSVGIGQISSEVPQNLSASRPQDRQFILSSKKLLLSDSGFYLCAWKKRRSYNEQFFGPGTRLTVL.

The chain links TRBV12-3 or TRBV12-4 to TRBJ2-1; D perhaps matches TRBD2 (6 bases). This CDR3 is built from 13 residues. V gave up 4 bases and J gave up 6 bases, with 10 bases separating them. The CDR3 spells CASSSGTPNEQFF. The CDR3 region has the DNA TGTGCCAGCAGTTCCGGGACTCCCAATGAGCAGTTCTTC.

The chain uses TRBV28 and TRBJ1-5, with D tentatively TRBD1 (5 bases). V was shortened by 6 bases and J by 3 bases, with 12 bases between the two germline ends. Germline values: CDR1 MDHEN, CDR2 SYDVKM. This CDR3 has 14 residues. The CDR3 region has the DNA TGTGCCAGCAGCACGGGGGGGAACAATCAGCCCCAGCATTTT. Translated, it gives CASSTGGNNQPQHF.

The DNA for the CDR3 is TGCGCCAGCAGTCCCCCCGGACAGTGTGCAACTAATGAAAAACTGTTTTTT. It yields the protein CASSPPGQCATNEKLFF. The chain is built from TRBV23-1 and TRBJ1-4, with D possibly matching TRBD1 (6 bases). TRBV23-1 is known as an ORF, though its function is uncertain. The V end lost 4 bases, the J end lost 0 bases, and 15 bases lay between the germline ends. The CDR3 is 17 amino acids.

The V gene is TRBV5-1, the J gene TRBJ2-2; maybe TRBD2 (5 bases). V gave up 0 bases and J gave up 5 bases, with 5 bases separating them. Germline V lookup: CDR1 SGHRS, CDR2 YFSETQ. The CDR3 is made up of 13 amino acids. The CDR3 region is CASSLAGTGELFF. In DNA, the CDR3 is TGCGCCAGCAGCTTGGCGGGGACCGGGGAGCTGTTTTTT.

The chain carries TRBV6-5 and TRBJ2-2; 7 positions agree with TRBD1. The CDR3 has 16 residues. With V trimmed by 0 bases and J by 4 bases, 5 bases remained unmatched. The V gene's germline CDR1 is MNHEY and CDR2 SVGAGI. The DNA for the CDR3 is TGTGCCAGCAGTTACTCGAGGGGGCTGGGCACCGGGGAGCTGTTTTTT. Translated, it gives CASSYSRGLGTGELFF.

This clone was detected once. The chain combines TRBV5-6 with TRBJ2-7, with 11 nucleotides matching TRBD2. In germline, CDR1 is SGHDT, CDR2 YYEEEE. This CDR3 is 13 amino acids long. After removal of 4 bases from V and 6 bases from J, the junction contained 3 bases not matched to a gene. CDR3 in DNA: TGTGCCAGCAGCCCGACTAGCGGGACCGAGCAGTACTTC. This gives the protein CASSPTSGTEQYF. Based on the CDR3 plus reference TRBV5-6 and TRBJ2-7, the full variable domain is DAGVTQSPTHLIKTRGQQVTLRCSPKSGHDTVSWYQQALGQGPQFIFQYYEEEERQRGNFPDRFSGHQFPNYSSELNVNALLLGDSALYLCASSPTSGTEQYFGPGTRLTVT.

The chain links TRBV2 to TRBJ2-1, with TRBD1 matching over 7 bases. CDR3 length: 16 amino acids. Per germline, CDR1 SNHLY and CDR2 FYNNEI. After removal of 5 bases from V and 4 bases from J, the junction contained 11 bases not matched to a gene. The CDR3 sequence: CASSLPGTDPYNEQFF. CDR3 coding DNA: TGTGCCAGCAGTTTACCTGGGACAGATCCGTACAATGAGCAGTTCTTC. Variable domain in full (rest from reference TRBV2 and TRBJ2-1): EPEVTQTPSHQVTQMGQEVILRCVPISNHLYFYWYRQILGQKVEFLVSFYNNEISEKSEIFDDQFSVERPDGSNFTLKIRSTKLEDSAMYFCASSLPGTDPYNEQFFGPGTRLTVL.

V gene TRBV11-2 combines with J gene TRBJ1-3, with D unclear. Germline values: CDR1 SGHAT, CDR2 FQNNGV. The CDR3 contains 13 residues. V lost 5 bases and J lost 3, with 8 bases in between. CDR3 residues: CASSGLLGNTIYF. In nucleotides, the CDR3 is TGTGCCAGCAGCGGACTCCTTGGAAACACCATATATTTT.

In DNA form, the CDR3 reads TGCGCCAGCAGCTTTGTGGACAGGGCCGGAGAGACCCAGTACTTC. Amino acids: CASSFVDRAGETQYF. This sequence joins TRBV5-1 and TRBJ2-5; 8 bases are a match to TRBD1. The CDR3 runs to 15 residues. With V trimmed by 2 bases and J by 4 bases, 7 bases remained unmatched. The germline V gene encodes CDR1 SGHRS and CDR2 YFSETQ.

This sequence joins TRBV7-2 and TRBJ1-5; TRBD1 matches at 10 bases. CDR1 is SGHTA and CDR2 is FQGNSA in the germline V gene. V shed 5 bases and J 6 bases; nucleotides not matched to a gene: 7. The CDR3 sequence is 15 residues long. CDR3 amino acids: CASSQDRGSVQPQHF. As DNA, the CDR3 is TGTGCCAGCAGCCAGGACAGGGGGTCCGTTCAGCCCCAGCATTTT.

The chain has TRBV28 and TRBJ1-5; no definite D call. This CDR3 is 12 amino acids long. Trimming cost V 7 bases and J 1 base, with 5 bases left between them. Germline lookup yields CDR1 MDHEN and CDR2 SYDVKM. CDR3 sequence (DNA): TGTGCCAGCACAGGCAGCAATCAGCCCCAGCATTTT. Translated, it gives CASTGSNQPQHF.

This sequence joins TRBV11-2 and TRBJ2-7; a possible D gene is TRBD2 (6 bases). The CDR3 runs to 14 residues. V lost 3 bases and J lost 7, with 16 bases in between. Germline assignment: CDR1 SGHAT and CDR2 FQNNGV. The CDR3 DNA reads as TGTGCCAGCAGCTTCACGGGAGTTAATGTGGAGCAGTACTTC. Translating gives CASSFTGVNVEQYF.

The rearrangement links TRBV11-2 to TRBJ1-1; D remains unclear. Germline-derived CDR1 and CDR2 are SGHAT and FQNNGV. The CDR3 has 15 residues. V lost 1 base and J 6 bases, leaving 15 bases between the germline ends. The CDR3 DNA sequence: TGTGCCAGCAGCTTAGGGGTGGCCGTTCTAGCTGAAGCTTTCTTT. This codes for CASSLGVAVLAEAFF.

The genes are TRBV11-3 and TRBJ2-1, with TRBD2 matching 10 bases. The CDR3 contains 15 residues. V trimming: 2 bases; J trimming: 8 bases; junction bases outside the gene matches: 6. The V gene's germline CDR1 is SGHNT and CDR2 YENEEA. In DNA form, the CDR3 reads TGTGCCAGCAGCTTATTAGCGGGAGGTGTTGATGAGCAGTTCTTC. Protein sequence: CASSLLAGGVDEQFF.

The chain combines TRBV18 with TRBJ2-7; 12 bases are a match to TRBD1. The junction had 12 bases not matched to a gene; V was cut back by 1 base and J by 2 bases. CDR3 length: 19 residues. Germline V gene lookup returns CDR1 KGHSH and CDR2 LQKENI. The CDR3 nucleotides are TGTGCCAGCTCACCACTACTAAACAGCGGGACAGGGGGCCCCTACGAGCAGTACTTC. This translates into CASSPLLNSGTGGPYEQYF.

The J gene is TRBJ1-1, the V gene TRBV24-1; 9 bases are a match to TRBD1. Germline V gene data show CDR1 as KGHDR and CDR2 as SFDVKD. Trimming removed 8 bases from V and 5 bases from J; junction bases left unmatched: 11. The CDR3 spans 15 residues. For the CDR3, the DNA is TGTGCCACCACGGGTACAGGGGGCAGAGGAACTGAAGCTTTCTTT. Amino acids: CATTGTGGRGTEAFF.

This clone was found once. This chain uses TRBV20-1 with TRBJ2-7, with unresolved D. Germline V gene data show CDR1 as DFQATT and CDR2 as SNEGSKA (reference sequence). CDR3 size: 13 residues. V dropped 3 bases and J dropped 5 bases, with 14 bases sitting between them. The CDR3 here is CSASTRVVDEQYF. The CDR3 nucleotides are TGCAGTGCTAGTACTCGCGTAGTGGACGAGCAGTACTTC.

The chain couples TRBV7-9 to TRBJ1-5; a possible D gene is TRBD1 (6 bases). The CDR3 loop spans 13 amino acids. Trimming left V 4 bases short and J 5 bases short, with 9 bases between. The germline V gene has CDR1 SEHNR and CDR2 FQNEAQ (reference sequence). The CDR3 nucleotides read TGTGCCAGCAGCTCCGAGGGGGATCAGCCCCAGCATTTT. It translates to CASSSEGDQPQHF.

This chain joins TRBV9 and TRBJ2-7, with D possibly matching TRBD2 (7 bases). Per germline, CDR1 SGDLS and CDR2 YYNGEE. There are 16 residues in the CDR3. Trimming removed 3 bases at V and 7 bases at J, with 23 bases between. CDR3 protein: CASSEGEGLGSREQYF. The DNA for the CDR3 is TGTGCCAGCAGCGAGGGGGAGGGGCTGGGATCTAGGGAGCAGTACTTC.